What follows are 30 T cell receptor beta chains derived from one specimen sequenced in a study of blood T cell repertoires in COVID-19. The protocol was immunoSEQ multiplex PCR, while the TCRdb copy is restricted to in-frame clones and leaves out a portion. The repertoire consists of 120,000 or so clones, with around nine tenths occurring once and the leading ten covering 4.6%. Material for sequencing was peripheral blood. These receptors all stem from a man aged 55 to 70 with COVID-19, enrolled during active disease.

CDR3 coding DNA: TGTGCCAGCTCGGCCGGGACAGGGCCTTATCAGCCCCAGCATTTT. Protein product: CASSAGTGPYQPQHF. This rearrangement joins TRBV18 to TRBJ1-5; 9 bases match TRBD1. Germline loops: CDR1 KGHSH, CDR2 LQKENI. The CDR3 spans 15 residues. J was trimmed by 5 bases and V by 6 bases; bases with no gene match: 8. The full variable domain, its missing parts supplied by reference TRBV18 and TRBJ1-5, is NAGVMQNPRHLVRRRGQEARLRCSPMKGHSHVYWYRQLPEEGLKFMVYLQKENIIDESGMPKERFSAEFPKEGPSILRIQQVVRGDSAAYFCASSAGTGPYQPQHFGDGTRLSIL.

On this clone: This likely comes from a read error, as the CDR3 has no conserved phenylalanine or tryptophan at its end. No DNA is shown, since the ends of the CDR3 on it are uncertain; the CDR3 is the one TCRdb lists. This chain uses TRBV29-1 with TRBJ1-2; TRBD1 is the table's D call, not checked against the DNA. Looked up from germline, CDR1 is SQVTM and CDR2 is ANQGSEA. The CDR3 has 12 amino acids, counting both end residues. CDR3 loop: CSVEEQGGGPLS.

This chain's CDR3 is CASSPTSGNYAGELFF. In nucleotides, the CDR3 is TGTGCCAGCAGCCCGACTAGCGGGAATTACGCCGGGGAGCTGTTTTTT. This chain uses TRBV9 with TRBJ2-2, with TRBD2 matching 11 bases. This CDR3 is 16 amino acids long. With 4 bases clipped from V and 6 bases from J, the junction kept 8 bases outside the gene matches. Looked up from germline, CDR1 is SGDLS and CDR2 is YYNGEE.

This rearrangement joins TRBV13 to TRBJ2-2; D may be TRBD1 (5 bases). V was pared by 4 bases and J by 5 bases, with 17 bases between. The CDR3 is made up of 16 amino acids. Germline V CDR1 and CDR2: PRHDT, FYEKMQ (reference sequence). In DNA form, the CDR3 reads TGTGCCAGCAGCTCGAGGAATCAGGGTAGGACCGGGGAGCTGTTTTTT. It codes for CASSSRNQGRTGELFF.

This sequence joins TRBV10-3 and TRBJ1-3, with unresolved D. Trimming pared 8 bases from V and 0 bases from J, leaving 14 bases between. The CDR3 has 15 amino acids. Germline V CDR1 and CDR2: ENHRY, SYGVKD. The CDR3 sequence: CAISTGQLSGNTIYF. CDR3 coding DNA: TGTGCCATCTCCACTGGGCAGCTCTCTGGAAACACCATATATTTT.

J is TRBJ1-1 and V is TRBV7-2, with 7 bases that match TRBD1. This CDR3 is 13 amino acids long. CDR1 SGHTA and CDR2 FQGNSA come from the germline V gene. V lost 2 bases, J lost 5 bases, and 2 bases stayed unmatched. CDR3 protein: CASSLTGETEAFF. In DNA, the CDR3 is TGTGCCAGCAGCTTAACAGGGGAGACTGAAGCTTTCTTT.

A note on this clone: A read error may account for a junction end that differs from germline. This rearrangement joins TRBV7-7 to TRBJ2-5, with 10 bases identical to TRBD2. Germline V gene sequence: CDR1 SSHAT, CDR2 FNYEAQ (reference sequence). The CDR3 is 15 residues long. The DNA for the CDR3 is TGTGCTAGCAGCTTTCTAGCGGGGGAGGGGGAGACCCAGTACTTC. Translation: CASSFLAGEGETQYF.

V is TRBV4-3 and J is TRBJ1-2; D perhaps matches TRBD1 (5 bases). Between the trimmed V and J ends, which lost 1 base and 4 bases, there was a span of 7 bases. The CDR3 runs to 13 residues. Germline CDR1 LGHNA, CDR2 YSLEER. This CDR3 reads CASSQGGTYGYTF. The CDR3 coding sequence is TGCGCCAGCAGCCAAGGGGGCACCTATGGCTACACCTTC.

This chain uses TRBV27 with TRBJ1-6; unclear D gene. The ends were cut back, 2 bases at V and 0 bases at J, with 5 bases in the middle. The CDR3 has 15 residues. Looked up from germline, CDR1 is MNHEY and CDR2 is SMNVEV (reference sequence). The CDR3 protein is CASSLGLSYNSPLHF. CDR3 in DNA: TGTGCCAGCAGTTTAGGGCTCTCCTATAATTCACCCCTCCACTTT.

This clone was recorded once. CDR3 protein: CASSPRVKDVAAFF. The CDR3 DNA is TGTGCCAGCTCACCCCGGGTAAAGGATGTGGCAGCTTTCTTT. The rearrangement links TRBV18 to TRBJ1-1; D remains unclear. Deletions cut 3 bases from V and 10 bases from J, with 18 bases between. This CDR3 has 14 amino acids. CDR1 is KGHSH, CDR2 LQKENI, per germline. Full variable domain (rest looked up from reference TRBV18 and TRBJ1-1): NAGVMQNPRHLVRRRGQEARLRCSPMKGHSHVYWYRQLPEEGLKFMVYLQKENIIDESGMPKERFSAEFPKEGPSILRIQQVVRGDSAAYFCASSPRVKDVAAFFGQGTRLTVV.

V usage is TRBV15 and J usage is TRBJ1-4; 9 bases are a match to TRBD1. This CDR3 region has 17 residues. V lost 0 bases to trimming and J lost 5 bases; unmatched junction nucleotides: 7. The V gene's germline CDR1 is LNHNV and CDR2 YYDKDF (reference sequence). CDR3: CATSRDGVGTGNEKLFF. The CDR3 DNA follows: TGTGCCACCAGCAGAGATGGGGTCGGGACAGGGAATGAAAAACTGTTTTTT. The whole variable domain, filled in from reference TRBV15 and TRBJ1-4, reads DAMVIQNPRYQVTQFGKPVTLSCSQTLNHNVMYWYQQKSSQAPKLLFHYYDKDFNNEADTPDNFQSRRPNTSFCFLDIRSPGLGDTAMYLCATSRDGVGTGNEKLFFGSGTQLSVL.

Written as DNA, the CDR3 is TGTGCCAGCAGTTCGACCGGACTAGCGGGGCAGTATTTT. Its protein is CASSSTGLAGQYF. The rearrangement links TRBV14 to TRBJ2-3; the match to TRBD2 covers 11 bases. The CDR3 length is 13 residues. J was trimmed by 11 bases and V by 6 bases; bases with no gene match: 7. The germline V gene encodes CDR1 SGHDN and CDR2 FVKESK.

This clone was recorded only once. The gene calls are TRBV2 and TRBJ2-4; D is perhaps TRBD1 (5 bases). CDR3 length equals 14 residues. Trimming left V 2 bases short and J 1 base short, with 6 bases between. Looked up from germline, CDR1 is SNHLY and CDR2 is FYNNEI. The CDR3 DNA reads as TGTGCCAGCAGTGAACAGGGTGCCAAAAACATTCAGTACTTC. Its translation is CASSEQGAKNIQYF.

The V and J genes are TRBV9 and TRBJ1-1, with 10 nucleotides matching TRBD1. The ends lost 4 bases at V and 1 base at J; junction bases unmatched: 10. CDR3 length: 17 amino acids. Germline CDR1 and CDR2: SGDLS and YYNGEE. In DNA, the CDR3 is TGTGCCAGCAGCCGGGACAGGGGCGACATCGCGAACACTGAAGCTTTCTTT. Its protein product is CASSRDRGDIANTEAFF.

This chain joins TRBV27 and TRBJ2-2; 8 nucleotides agree with TRBD2. The V gene end was trimmed by 3 bases and the J gene end by 6 bases; junction bases not matched to a gene: 0. The CDR3 is 13 amino acids. Per germline, CDR1 MNHEY and CDR2 SMNVEV (reference sequence). The CDR3 loop reads CASSFGGAGELFF. For the CDR3, the DNA is TGTGCCAGCAGTTTCGGGGGGGCCGGGGAGCTGTTTTTT.

This sequence joins TRBV20-1 and TRBJ1-1; 9 bases align to TRBD1. CDR3 length: 11 amino acids. Germline assignment: CDR1 DFQATT and CDR2 SNEGSKA (reference sequence). The V segment lost 8 bases and the J segment 4 bases; nucleotides outside the gene matches: 2. The CDR3 is CSPGQGTEAFF. In DNA form, the CDR3 reads TGCAGTCCGGGACAGGGCACTGAAGCTTTCTTT.

The chain carries TRBV28 and TRBJ2-5; possible D gene TRBD2, 5 bases. The CDR3 covers 13 residues. The germline V gene has CDR1 MDHEN and CDR2 SYDVKM. V was trimmed by 8 bases and J by 1 base, leaving 11 bases between them. CDR3 in amino acids: CASGYGIQETQYF. The CDR3 DNA follows: TGTGCCAGCGGATACGGGATCCAAGAGACCCAGTACTTC.

This chain connects TRBV9 to TRBJ2-1; possible D gene TRBD1, 6 bases. CDR3 length: 15 residues. The V and J ends lost 0 bases and 7 bases respectively, with 14 bases between them. CDR1 SGDLS and CDR2 YYNGEE come from the germline V gene. CDR3 coding DNA: TGTGCCAGCAGCGTAGCTGGTCAGGGGCTGAATGAGCAGTTCTTC. Amino acids: CASSVAGQGLNEQFF. Variable domain in full (rest from reference TRBV9 and TRBJ2-1): DSGVTQTPKHLITATGQRVTLRCSPRSGDLSVYWYQQSLDQGLQFLIQYYNGEERAKGNILERFSAQQFPDLHSELNLSSLELGDSALYFCASSVAGQGLNEQFFGPGTRLTVL.

The chain carries TRBV10-1 and TRBJ2-5; weak D call: TRBD2 (7 bases). Looked up from germline, CDR1 is WNHNN and CDR2 is SYGVQD (reference sequence). The CDR3 consists of 15 residues. V lost 4 bases and J 1 base, leaving 13 bases between the germline ends. The CDR3 region has the DNA TGCGCCAGCAGTGGGGGGCTAGCGGCCCAAGAGACCCAGTACTTC. Translation gives CASSGGLAAQETQYF.

The gene calls are TRBV19 and TRBJ1-5; 8 nucleotides align to TRBD1. J gave up 6 bases and V 5 bases, and 9 bases lay outside the gene matches. CDR1 is LNHDA, CDR2 SQIVND, per germline (reference sequence). The CDR3 sequence is 15 residues long. The CDR3 spells CASSGQGVEGQPQHF. The CDR3 DNA reads TGTGCCAGTAGTGGACAGGGCGTAGAGGGTCAGCCCCAGCATTTT.

This clone was counted a single time. This chain connects TRBV18 to TRBJ1-2; D gene uncertain. There are 12 residues in the CDR3. V lost 6 bases to trimming and J lost 4 bases, with 9 bases between them. The germline gives CDR1 KGHSH, CDR2 LQKENI. The CDR3 here is CASSYSTYGYTF. CDR3 DNA sequence: TGTGCCAGCTCGTACAGTACCTATGGCTACACCTTC.

The chain couples TRBV7-8 to TRBJ1-5; 7 bases are shared with TRBD1. From germline, CDR1 is SGHVS and CDR2 FQNEAQ. The CDR3 is 15 amino acids. V shed 5 bases, J shed 4 bases, and the junction held 8 bases outside the gene matches. The CDR3 DNA is TGTGCCAGCAGCCCCTCCGCAGGGGGGAATCAGCCCCAGCATTTT. Translating it yields CASSPSAGGNQPQHF.

The V and J genes are TRBV5-6 and TRBJ1-4; tentative D call: TRBD1 (5 bases). CDR1 and CDR2 (germline): SGHDT, YYEEEE. There are 13 residues in the CDR3. V gave up 2 bases and J gave up 7 bases, with 9 bases separating them. The CDR3: CASSLGAFEKLFF. Written as DNA, the CDR3 is TGTGCCAGCAGCTTAGGGGCGTTTGAAAAACTGTTTTTT.

In its sample, this clone was seen a few times. The V gene is TRBV19, the J gene TRBJ2-5; D call uncertain. This CDR3 has 13 amino acids. Germline CDR1 LNHDA, CDR2 SQIVND (reference sequence). V dropped 6 bases and J dropped 4 bases, with 12 bases sitting between them. The CDR3 bases are TGTGCCAGTAGCTTCAAGCCCCGAGAGACCCAGTACTTC. Residues: CASSFKPRETQYF.

V and J are TRBV5-1 and TRBJ1-2; D uncertain. Germline V gene sequence: CDR1 SGHRS, CDR2 YFSETQ. This CDR3 is built from 15 residues. Trimming cost V 5 bases and J 2 bases, with 16 bases left between them. CDR3 nucleotides: TGCGCCAGCAGTCTCTGGGAGAAGGGCAACTATGGCTACACCTTC. Its translation: CASSLWEKGNYGYTF.

The V and J genes are TRBV6-5 and TRBJ2-1; 8 bases are shared with TRBD2. The CDR3 consists of 14 residues. Losses at the gene ends were 6 bases for V and 3 bases for J; bases not matched to a gene: 4. Germline CDR1 and CDR2: MNHEY and SVGAGI. CDR3 bases: TGTGCCAGCAGCGGTAGCGGGGACTACAATGAGCAGTTCTTC. It encodes CASSGSGDYNEQFF.

J is TRBJ1-2 and V is TRBV10-3; D gene ambiguous. Germline values: CDR1 ENHRY, CDR2 SYGVKD. CDR3 size: 13 residues. Deletions cut 8 bases from V and 1 base from J, with 11 bases between. The CDR3 protein is CAIAFENNYGYTF. CDR3 coding DNA: TGTGCCATCGCGTTTGAGAATAACTATGGCTACACCTTC.

The gene calls are TRBV18 and TRBJ2-1; perhaps TRBD1 as D (7 bases). Germline V gene sequence: CDR1 KGHSH, CDR2 LQKENI. Deletions cut 6 bases from V and 4 bases from J, with 19 bases between. The CDR3 is made up of 16 amino acids. In DNA form, the CDR3 reads TGTGCCAGCTCGGAGGGGGCGACAGGGTATTACAATGAGCAGTTCTTC. Protein: CASSEGATGYYNEQFF.

This chain connects TRBV2 to TRBJ1-2, with 9 bases identical to TRBD1. J was trimmed by 7 bases and V by 6 bases; bases with no gene match: 9. The CDR3 is 14 residues long. CDR1 and CDR2 from the germline V gene are SNHLY and FYNNEI. DNA of the CDR3: TGTGCCAGCAGCGCGGACAGGGGAACCTCTGGCTACACCTTC. Protein product: CASSADRGTSGYTF.

V is TRBV6-5 and J is TRBJ1-1, with 7 nucleotides matching TRBD1. The J segment lost 3 bases and the V segment lost 6 bases, leaving 10 bases of the junction unmatched. The CDR3 loop spans 15 amino acids. Germline CDR1 and CDR2: MNHEY and SVGAGI. The CDR3, as DNA: TGTGCCAGCAGGGGGAATAACAGGGGATACACTGAAGCTTTCTTT. Protein: CASRGNNRGYTEAFF.